This T cell receptor beta chain is from a study of T-cell memory formation after mild COVID-19. The length of the CDR3 is 15 residues. Unmatched junction bases numbered 6, after V lost 1 base and J lost 3 bases. The germline gives CDR1 SGHRS, CDR2 YFSETQ. Study results and caveats: There were some responding clones in pre-infection memory, which suggested that cross-reactive memory had joined. What remained unconfirmed was the SARS-CoV-2 specificity of second-wave clones peaking on day 37.

One entry per CDR3 protein results from TCRdb running MiXCR on the 5' RACE reads. The sample has 300,000 to 400,000 distinct CDR3 sequences, less than 20% seen once. In this sample, this clonotype turned up many times. No antigen is known for it. The chain combines TRBV5-1 with TRBJ1-1; 7 positions match TRBD1. The clonotype was recovered from a man between 18 and 29 years old who had mild COVID-19 (a few samples of this study predate the infection). Cell type and time point are not known. The sequenced sample consisted of PBMCs or a T cell subset sorted from them (not recorded which). The CDR3 sequence is CASSLPPDRDTEAFF. Written as DNA, the CDR3 is TGCGCCAGCAGCTTGCCCCCTGACAGGGACACTGAAGCTTTCTTT.